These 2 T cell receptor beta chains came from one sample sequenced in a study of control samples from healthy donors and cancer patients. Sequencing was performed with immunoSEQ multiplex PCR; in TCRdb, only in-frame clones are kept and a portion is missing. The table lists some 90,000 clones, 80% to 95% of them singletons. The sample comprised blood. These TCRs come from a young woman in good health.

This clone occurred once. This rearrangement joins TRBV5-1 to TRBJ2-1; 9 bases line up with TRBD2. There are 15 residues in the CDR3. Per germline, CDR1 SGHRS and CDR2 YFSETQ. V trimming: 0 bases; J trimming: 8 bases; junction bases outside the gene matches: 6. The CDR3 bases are TGCGCCAGCAGCTTGGAAGCGGGGGGTTGGGATGAGCAGTTCTTC. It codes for CASSLEAGGWDEQFF.

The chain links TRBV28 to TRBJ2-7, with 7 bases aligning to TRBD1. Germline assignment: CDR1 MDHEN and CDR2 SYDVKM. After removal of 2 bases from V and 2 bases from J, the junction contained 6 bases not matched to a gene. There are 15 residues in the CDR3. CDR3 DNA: TGTGCCAGCAGTTTACTCCTGGGACAGACCTACGAGCAGTACTTC. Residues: CASSLLLGQTYEQYF.